Presented here are 23 T cell receptor beta chains from one specimen sequenced in a study of control samples from healthy donors and cancer patients. Repertoires were generated with immunoSEQ multiplex PCR, while TCRdb's copy carries only in-frame clones and drops some. Of some 120,000 clones in the sample, around 90% are singletons; the top ten hold more than 2%. Sequenced sample: blood. The receptors were sampled from a man younger than 30 in good health.

The chain recombines TRBV4-1 with TRBJ2-7, with TRBD2 matching 8 bases. The V gene's germline CDR1 is MGHRA and CDR2 YSYEKL. Germline trimming cut 1 base from V and 4 bases from J; bases unmatched to any gene: 3. The CDR3 runs to 14 residues. This chain's CDR3 is CASSQGSGGYEQYF. The CDR3 bases are TGCGCCAGCAGCCAAGGCAGCGGGGGTTACGAGCAGTACTTC.

The chain is built from TRBV28 and TRBJ2-2; 10 bases align to TRBD2. The V gene's germline CDR1 is MDHEN and CDR2 SYDVKM. CDR3 length equals 18 residues. V lost 0 bases to trimming and J lost 1 base; unmatched junction nucleotides: 5. The CDR3: CASSLWELAGRNTGELFF. CDR3 sequence (DNA): TGTGCCAGCAGTTTATGGGAACTAGCGGGGCGGAACACCGGGGAGCTGTTTTTT.

This sequence joins TRBV28 and TRBJ1-3, with D perhaps matching TRBD1 (6 bases). Per germline, CDR1 MDHEN and CDR2 SYDVKM. The V and J ends lost 3 bases and 7 bases respectively, with 13 bases between them. This CDR3 has 14 amino acids. The CDR3 spells CASSLVGQRNTIYF. CDR3 nucleotides: TGTGCCAGCAGTTTGGTCGGACAGCGTAACACCATATATTTT.

For this clone: Other DNA sequences from this sample encode an identical CDR3 as well. This chain joins TRBV12-3 or TRBV12-4 and TRBJ2-2; the D is unclear. The CDR3 consists of 12 residues. V lost 4 bases and J 5 bases, leaving 5 bases between the germline ends. The CDR3 reads CASSSSTGELFF. The CDR3 DNA is TGTGCCAGCAGTTCGTCGACCGGGGAGCTGTTTTTT.

The chain links TRBV6-6 to TRBJ1-1; no reliable D call. Per germline, CDR1 MNHNY and CDR2 SVGAGI (reference sequence). Between the trimmed V and J ends, which lost 9 bases and 4 bases, there was a span of 6 bases. The CDR3 runs 10 residues. CDR3 region: CASGLTEAFF. The CDR3 DNA reads as TGTGCCAGTGGGCTCACTGAAGCTTTCTTT.

The chain carries TRBV27 and TRBJ1-5; D is unclear. The CDR3 loop spans 14 amino acids. In germline, CDR1 is MNHEY, CDR2 SMNVEV (reference sequence). Deletions cut 5 bases from V and 1 base from J, with 9 bases between. This CDR3 is CASSPIASNQPQHF. The CDR3 region has the DNA TGTGCCAGCAGTCCCATCGCCAGCAATCAGCCCCAGCATTTT.

This clone was observed once. DNA for the CDR3: TGTGCCAGCACTTTCGCAGAAACTTACTATGGCTACACCTTC. It specifies CASTFAETYYGYTF. V and J are TRBV6-6 and TRBJ1-2; D is ambiguous. V lost 7 bases to trimming and J lost 3 bases, with 15 bases between them. This CDR3 has 14 amino acids. Germline CDR1 and CDR2: MNHNY and SVGAGI (reference sequence).

V and J are TRBV14 and TRBJ2-2, with a possible D match to TRBD1 (5 bases). The germline V gene encodes CDR1 SGHDN and CDR2 FVKESK. CDR3 size: 15 residues. V was pared by 0 bases and J by 4 bases, with 9 bases between. CDR3 DNA sequence: TGTGCCAGCAGCCAAGATACAGGAGTCACCGGGGAGCTGTTTTTT. It codes for CASSQDTGVTGELFF.

This chain uses TRBV21-1 with TRBJ1-5; TRBD1, the table's D call, lacks a check against the DNA. TRBV21-1 corresponds to a pseudogene. This CDR3 contains 16 residues. The DNA for the CDR3 is TGTGCCAGCAGCAAAGCAGACAGGAATAGCAATCAGCCCCAGCATTTT. Protein sequence: CASSKADRNSNQPQHF.

In this sample, this clone turned up once. The chain recombines TRBV6-2 or TRBV6-3 with TRBJ1-1; tentative D call: TRBD1 (5 bases). Trimming cost V 2 bases and J 6 bases, with 7 bases left between them. The CDR3 contains 12 residues. Germline CDR1 is MNHEY and CDR2 is SVGEGT. CDR3 sequence reads: CASSYAGPEAFF. Here the CDR3 DNA reads TGTGCCAGCAGTTACGCAGGGCCTGAAGCTTTCTTT.

The chain carries TRBV11-2 and TRBJ1-3; D unresolved. The CDR3 is 14 amino acids. The V end was cut by 5 bases, the J end by 4 bases, with 12 bases between. Germline CDR1 SGHAT, CDR2 FQNNGV. The CDR3 DNA follows: TGTGCCAGCAGCCTCACGACCCAAGGAAACACCATATATTTT. Its protein is CASSLTTQGNTIYF.

This clone was seen once. The genes are TRBV7-9 and TRBJ2-2, with D perhaps TRBD1 (5 bases). Looked up from germline, CDR1 is SEHNR and CDR2 is FQNEAQ (reference sequence). This CDR3 has 14 amino acids. V was shortened by 3 bases and J by 7 bases, with 12 bases between the two germline ends. The CDR3 region has the DNA TGTGCCAGCAGCTTGAGAAGGGGAAACGGGGAGCTGTTTTTT. Its protein product is CASSLRRGNGELFF.

The V call is TRBV27, the J call TRBJ2-1; 9 nucleotides line up with TRBD2. Trimming took 2 bases from V and 6 from J; bases not matched to a gene: 2. The CDR3 length is 14 residues. Germline loops: CDR1 MNHEY, CDR2 SMNVEV (reference sequence). The CDR3: CASSLSGGFNEQFF. The CDR3 DNA follows: TGTGCCAGCAGTTTAAGCGGGGGGTTCAATGAGCAGTTCTTC.

V is TRBV3-1 (or the pseudogene TRBV3-2) and J is TRBJ2-3, with D maybe TRBD2 (5 bases). V was shortened by 8 bases and J by 0 bases, with 12 bases between the two germline ends. Germline assignment: CDR1 LGHDT and CDR2 YNNKEL (reference sequence). The length of the CDR3 is 14 residues. This CDR3 is CASCFSGSTDTQYF. Written as DNA, the CDR3 is TGTGCCAGCTGCTTCAGCGGAAGCACAGATACGCAGTATTTT.

CDR3 sequence: CASSQDFSDTGELFF. In DNA, the CDR3 is TGCGCCAGCAGCCAAGATTTTAGCGACACCGGGGAGCTGTTTTTT. V and J are TRBV4-3 and TRBJ2-2, with a weak D call TRBD2 (5 bases). CDR1 and CDR2 (germline): LGHNA, YSLEER. With 0 bases removed from V and 3 bases from J, the gap between germline ends came to 8 bases. The CDR3 is 15 residues long.

The chain is built from TRBV25-1 and TRBJ2-1; 7 nucleotides align to TRBD2. Germline CDR1 is MGHDK and CDR2 is SYGVNS. Trimming cost V 5 bases and J 12 bases; bases outside gene matches: 16. The CDR3 length is 15 residues. The CDR3 sequence: CASSHPLAEGLGQFF. The DNA of the CDR3 is TGTGCCAGCAGTCACCCCCTAGCGGAGGGGCTGGGGCAGTTCTTC.

V is TRBV7-2 and J is TRBJ1-2; weak D call: TRBD1 (5 bases). Germline assignment: CDR1 SGHTA and CDR2 FQGNSA. This CDR3 has 13 residues. V lost 2 bases, J lost 8 bases, and 12 bases lay in between. CDR3 in DNA: TGTGCCAGCAGCTTACTGGGGGGGGTCGGCTACACCTTC. Amino acids: CASSLLGGVGYTF. Together with reference TRBV7-2 and TRBJ1-2, the CDR3 gives the full variable domain: GAGVSQSPSNKVTEKGKDVELRCDPISGHTALYWYRQSLGQGLEFLIYFQGNSAPDKSGLPSDRFSAERTGGSVSTLTIQRTQQEDSAVYLCASSLLGGVGYTFGSGTRLTVV.

The rearrangement uses TRBV7-9 and TRBJ1-2; D unresolved. The CDR3 extends over 11 amino acids. With 10 bases removed from V and 0 bases from J, the gap between germline ends came to 6 bases. CDR1 is SEHNR, CDR2 FQNEAQ, per germline (reference sequence). CDR3 protein: CATGTNYGYTF. The CDR3 coding sequence is TGTGCCACCGGGACTAACTATGGCTACACCTTC.

The chain recombines TRBV10-2 with TRBJ2-7, with 7 bases matching TRBD2. This CDR3 spans 15 amino acids. The germline gives CDR1 WSHSY, CDR2 SAAADI. The junction had 6 bases not matched to a gene; V was cut back by 4 bases and J by 0 bases. This chain's CDR3 is CASSALAEVSYEQYV. In DNA, the CDR3 is TGCGCCAGCAGTGCGCTAGCGGAGGTCTCCTACGAGCAGTACGTC.

J is TRBJ1-4 and V is TRBV7-9; a weak D match, TRBD1 (5 bases). Germline V gene lookup returns CDR1 SEHNR and CDR2 FQNEAQ (reference sequence). The V and J ends lost 11 bases and 8 bases respectively, with 21 bases between them. The CDR3 has 14 residues. This chain's CDR3 is CAGLKGGGEEKLFF. In DNA form, the CDR3 reads TGTGCCGGCCTCAAGGGCGGGGGAGAGGAAAAACTGTTTTTT.

V gene TRBV6-5 combines with J gene TRBJ2-5; TRBD2 matches at 8 bases. The CDR3 runs to 14 residues. The J segment lost 5 bases and the V segment lost 5 bases, leaving 7 bases of the junction unmatched. CDR1 is MNHEY and CDR2 is SVGAGI in the germline V gene. CDR3 sequence (DNA): TGTGCCAGCAGTCCCGGGGGGGAGAGGGAGACCCAGTACTTC. Its translation: CASSPGGERETQYF.

This chain links TRBV9 with TRBJ1-2; weak D call: TRBD1 (6 bases). The V gene's germline CDR1 is SGDLS and CDR2 YYNGEE. V lost 7 bases, J lost 7 bases, and 17 bases lay in between. This CDR3 comprises 13 residues. The CDR3 here is CASAPSGAGGYTF. CDR3 nucleotide sequence: TGTGCCAGCGCACCCTCGGGGGCAGGTGGCTACACCTTC.

The rearrangement uses TRBV19 and TRBJ1-1; no clear D. Trimming pared 11 bases from V and 5 bases from J, leaving 24 bases between. This CDR3 comprises 15 residues. Germline CDR1 LNHDA, CDR2 SQIVND (reference sequence). CDR3 DNA sequence: TGTGCCGGGGAGACCGGGGTTGTAATTGGGACTGAAGCTTTCTTT. Translation gives CAGETGVVIGTEAFF. The full variable domain, its missing parts supplied by reference TRBV19 and TRBJ1-1, is DGGITQSPKYLFRKEGQNVTLSCEQNLNHDAMYWYRQDPGQGLRLIYYSQIVNDFQKGDIAEGYSVSREKKESFPLTVTSAQKNPTAFYLCAGETGVVIGTEAFFGQGTRLTVV.